The 16 T cell receptor beta chains reported below all come from one sample, sequenced in a study of blood T cells in healthy people across ages. For the second PCR, which ran for roughly 6 to 11 cycles, a sample-barcoded 5' primer and a J-beta primer mix were used. Each CDR3 protein is one row after TCRdb ran MiXCR on the 5' RACE reads. Of hundreds of thousands of distinct CDR3 sequences in the sample, more than 20% were seen once. The data also belong to a second study, concerning T cells of mothers and their children.

Sequences were obtained from blood. Receptors were obtained from a boy younger than 18 in good health.

This sequence joins TRBV12-3 or TRBV12-4 and TRBJ2-5; D is undetermined. With the DNA end fitting TRBJ2-7 better, the J assignment may be wrong. This CDR3 has 15 residues. The CDR3 reads CASSFDRIRSYEQYF. The DNA for the CDR3 is TGTGCCAGCAGTTTCGACCGGATAAGATCCTACGAGCAGTACTTC.

The V and J genes are TRBV10-3 and TRBJ2-2, with TRBD1 matching over 9 bases. Germline trimming cut 3 bases from V and 3 bases from J; bases unmatched to any gene: 11. Germline lookup yields CDR1 ENHRY and CDR2 SYGVKD. CDR3 length equals 18 residues. In DNA, the CDR3 is TGTGCCATCAGTGAACGCCCGACAGGGGGATTGGACACCGGGGAGCTGTTTTTT. Translated: CAISERPTGGLDTGELFF.

This clonotype has only a few counts. The chain links TRBV3-1 to TRBJ1-1; D not resolved. The germline V gene encodes CDR1 LGHDT and CDR2 YNNKEL (reference sequence). Trimming removed 6 bases from V and 0 bases from J, with 14 bases in between. This CDR3 has 15 residues. CDR3 sequence reads: CASRPGSLMNTEAFF. DNA of the CDR3: TGTGCCAGCAGGCCGGGGAGCCTCATGAACACTGAAGCTTTCTTT.

CDR3 sequence: CASRTNRLAFF. In DNA form, the CDR3 reads TGCGCCAGCCGAACTAACCGGCTCGCTTTCTTT. The chain is built from TRBV4-1 and TRBJ1-1; D is undetermined. Trimming cost V 8 bases and J 11 bases, with 15 bases left between them. The CDR3 loop spans 11 amino acids. CDR1 and CDR2 (germline): MGHRA, YSYEKL.

This clonotype was recorded a few times. V usage is TRBV21-1 and J usage is TRBJ2-1. The assigned J gene may be wrong: the sequence end matches TRBJ2-7 better. TRBV21-1 constitutes a pseudogene. CDR3 length: 13 residues. Here the CDR3 DNA reads TGTGCCAGCAGCAAACTCCAAGGGTTCGGGCAGTACTTC. Its protein is CASSKLQGFGQYF.

The rearrangement links TRBV3-1 to TRBJ1-3, with D hard to call. The CDR3 runs 17 residues. The V gene lost 7 bases and the J gene lost 2 bases, with 21 bases spanning the gap. Germline V gene lookup returns CDR1 LGHDT and CDR2 YNNKEL (reference sequence). CDR3 region: CASTRGFKITPGNTIYF. The CDR3 bases are TGTGCCAGCACCCGGGGATTCAAGATCACCCCTGGAAACACCATATATTTT.

This clonotype appeared a few times. This sequence joins TRBV12-5 and TRBJ2-5; D is possibly TRBD1 (5 bases). CDR1 is LGHNT and CDR2 is FRNRAP in the germline V gene. Trimming removed 2 bases at V and 3 bases at J, with 7 bases between. This CDR3 has 13 residues. The CDR3 nucleotides read TGTGCTAGTGGTTTGCAGGGTAAAGAGACCCAGTACTTC. It encodes CASGLQGKETQYF.

The rearrangement links TRBV27 to TRBJ2-5, with D uncertain. Germline values: CDR1 MNHEY, CDR2 SMNVEV (reference sequence). V gave up 2 bases and J gave up 5 bases, with 18 bases separating them. There are 16 residues in the CDR3. This CDR3 is CASSLRPVVHGETQYF. In DNA, the CDR3 is TGTGCCAGCAGTTTACGGCCTGTTGTTCACGGCGAGACCCAGTACTTC.

The chain couples TRBV29-1 to TRBJ1-1; the D gene is possibly TRBD1 (5 bases). This CDR3 has 11 amino acids. Germline CDR1 SQVTM, CDR2 ANQGSEA. With 7 bases removed from V and 0 bases from J, the gap between germline ends came to 6 bases. In nucleotides, the CDR3 is TGCAGCGGACAGCTGAACACTGAAGCTTTCTTT. Its protein product is CSGQLNTEAFF. Variable domain in full (rest from reference TRBV29-1 and TRBJ1-1): SAVISQKPSRDICQRGTSLTIQCQVDSQVTMMFWYRQQPGQSLTLIATANQGSEATYESGFVIDKFPISRPNLTFSTLTVSNMSPEDSSIYLCSGQLNTEAFFGQGTRLTVV.

The chain has TRBV6-5 and TRBJ1-2; 9 nucleotides line up with TRBD1. V lost 6 bases, J lost 7 bases, and 6 bases stayed unmatched. This CDR3 comprises 13 residues. Germline V CDR1 and CDR2: MNHEY, SVGAGI. The CDR3 DNA reads TGTGCCAGCAGACAGGGGGCTCACGGTGGCTACACCTTC. This encodes CASRQGAHGGYTF.

This clonotype occurred a few times. The CDR3 DNA is TGTGCCAGCATGGGGGGGGTCTACAATGAGCAGTTCTTC. This translates into CASMGGVYNEQFF. The chain couples TRBV6-2 or TRBV6-3 to TRBJ2-1; 7 nucleotides line up with TRBD2. CDR1 is MNHEY and CDR2 is SVGEGT in the germline V gene. J gave up 3 bases and V 7 bases, and 3 bases lay outside the gene matches. The CDR3 sequence is 13 residues long.

Ten or more counts support this clonotype. This chain joins TRBV7-2 and TRBJ2-1; D uncertain. Trimming stripped 0 bases from V and 9 bases from J, with 12 bases between. This CDR3 is 14 amino acids long. Germline V CDR1 and CDR2: SGHTA, FQGNSA. The CDR3 region is CASSLAGPNAEQFF. CDR3 DNA sequence: TGTGCCAGCAGCTTAGCTGGTCCGAACGCTGAGCAGTTCTTC.

This clonotype was found a few times. This sequence joins TRBV12-5 and TRBJ2-5; TRBD1 matches at 8 bases. Germline lookup yields CDR1 LGHNT and CDR2 FRNRAP. J gave up 5 bases and V 7 bases, and 9 bases lay outside the gene matches. CDR3 length: 14 residues. In DNA, the CDR3 is TGTGCTAGTGCCCTAACAGGGGGTGTGGAGACCCAGTACTTC. Its protein is CASALTGGVETQYF.

The chain uses TRBV12-3 or TRBV12-4 and TRBJ1-1; D unresolved. V shed 1 base and J shed 8 bases, with 8 bases lying between them. The CDR3 length is 12 residues. The CDR3 bases are TGTGCCAGCAGTTTAGAAGGCGGGGAAGCTTTCTTT. It yields the protein CASSLEGGEAFF.

Concerning this clonotype itself: The junction differs from germline at one of its ends, possibly a read error. The chain uses TRBV6-4 and TRBJ2-2, with D unresolved. The CDR3 totals 15 residues. Germline values: CDR1 MRHNA, CDR2 SNTAGT. The CDR3 loop reads CACSDSPANTGELFF. CDR3 nucleotide sequence: TGTGCCTGCAGTGACTCGCCGGCGAACACCGGGGAGCTGTTTTTT.

V is TRBV20-1 and J is TRBJ1-1; D might be TRBD1 (5 bases). There are 16 residues in the CDR3. Trimming removed 3 bases at V and 3 bases at J, with 20 bases between. Germline CDR1 and CDR2: DFQATT and SNEGSKA (reference sequence). CDR3 sequence reads: CSARGGRDPRDTEAFF. The DNA of the CDR3 is TGCAGTGCTAGGGGAGGTAGGGACCCCCGCGACACTGAAGCTTTCTTT.